The 7 T cell receptor beta chains below all came from one sample that was sequenced in a study of Ad26.COV2.S vaccination and SARS-CoV-2 variants. Assay used: immunoSEQ multiplex PCR; TCRdb lists only in-frame clones, some missing. In the table there are around 300,000 clones, roughly 88% of which are singletons. The treatment here: some 20 received Ad26.COV2.S at low or high dose, single or two shots; roughly 5 received placebo; per-sample allocation not given. Day 63 following the first vaccine or placebo injection was when the samples were taken. The material sequenced was peripheral blood, taken in a trial of Ad26.COV2.S vaccine versus placebo. These receptors were obtained from a person aged 18-65 years who received the Ad26.COV2.S COVID-19 vaccine or a placebo.

V is TRBV7-8 and J is TRBJ1-1; D gene uncertain. Trimming cost V 1 base and J 4 bases, with 16 bases left between them. This CDR3 has 16 residues. Germline V gene sequence: CDR1 SGHVS, CDR2 FQNEAQ. The CDR3 sequence is CASSLVSGSKGTEAFF. Written as DNA, the CDR3 is TGTGCCAGCAGCTTAGTATCAGGATCGAAAGGCACTGAAGCTTTCTTT.

The DNA for the CDR3 is TGCGCCAGCAGCTTGGGTCAGGCCAACTATGGCTACACCTTC. Its translation: CASSLGQANYGYTF. V and J are TRBV5-1 and TRBJ1-2, with D uncertain. Germline V gene sequence: CDR1 SGHRS, CDR2 YFSETQ. The germline V and J ends were trimmed by 0 bases and 2 bases, with 8 bases remaining between them. CDR3 length: 14 residues.

In DNA form, the CDR3 reads TGTGCCAGCAGCTTAGCTCCCGGGACAGTGAGCAATCAGCCCCAGCATTTT. Translating it yields CASSLAPGTVSNQPQHF. V usage is TRBV7-2 and J usage is TRBJ1-5; TRBD1 matches at 7 bases. J was trimmed by 1 base and V by 0 bases; bases with no gene match: 6. The CDR3 extends over 17 amino acids. Germline CDR1 SGHTA, CDR2 FQGNSA.

The V gene is TRBV4-3, the J gene TRBJ1-5, with D uncertain. V lost 0 bases to trimming and J lost 4 bases, with 10 bases between them. This CDR3 is built from 15 residues. Germline V gene data show CDR1 as LGHNA and CDR2 as YSLEER. CDR3 nucleotides: TGCGCCAGCAGCCAAGATAGGACCGGGAATCAGCCCCAGCATTTT. Its translation is CASSQDRTGNQPQHF.

This chain links TRBV9 with TRBJ2-7, with D uncertain. Looked up from germline, CDR1 is SGDLS and CDR2 is YYNGEE. The CDR3 spans 13 residues. V was pared by 3 bases and J by 6 bases, with 13 bases between. This CDR3 is CASSDTVLSEQYF. The DNA for the CDR3 is TGTGCCAGCAGCGATACTGTTCTCTCCGAGCAGTACTTC.

V gene TRBV10-2 combines with J gene TRBJ2-5, with 7 bases aligning to TRBD1. Trimming at V came to 0 bases and at J to 0 bases, leaving 4 bases not matched to a gene. The CDR3 is made up of 16 amino acids. Per the germline V gene, CDR1 is WSHSY and CDR2 is SAAADI. The CDR3 protein is CASSESGTAYQETQYF. The CDR3 DNA follows: TGCGCCAGCAGTGAGTCAGGGACAGCGTACCAAGAGACCCAGTACTTC.

V gene TRBV9 combines with J gene TRBJ1-6; D is unclear. This CDR3 region has 11 residues. Trimming shortened V by 5 bases and J by 6 bases, and 3 bases separated the two germline ends. Germline loops: CDR1 SGDLS, CDR2 YYNGEE. The CDR3 DNA reads TGTGCCAGCAGGACTAATTCACCCCTCCACTTT. This sequence encodes CASRTNSPLHF.